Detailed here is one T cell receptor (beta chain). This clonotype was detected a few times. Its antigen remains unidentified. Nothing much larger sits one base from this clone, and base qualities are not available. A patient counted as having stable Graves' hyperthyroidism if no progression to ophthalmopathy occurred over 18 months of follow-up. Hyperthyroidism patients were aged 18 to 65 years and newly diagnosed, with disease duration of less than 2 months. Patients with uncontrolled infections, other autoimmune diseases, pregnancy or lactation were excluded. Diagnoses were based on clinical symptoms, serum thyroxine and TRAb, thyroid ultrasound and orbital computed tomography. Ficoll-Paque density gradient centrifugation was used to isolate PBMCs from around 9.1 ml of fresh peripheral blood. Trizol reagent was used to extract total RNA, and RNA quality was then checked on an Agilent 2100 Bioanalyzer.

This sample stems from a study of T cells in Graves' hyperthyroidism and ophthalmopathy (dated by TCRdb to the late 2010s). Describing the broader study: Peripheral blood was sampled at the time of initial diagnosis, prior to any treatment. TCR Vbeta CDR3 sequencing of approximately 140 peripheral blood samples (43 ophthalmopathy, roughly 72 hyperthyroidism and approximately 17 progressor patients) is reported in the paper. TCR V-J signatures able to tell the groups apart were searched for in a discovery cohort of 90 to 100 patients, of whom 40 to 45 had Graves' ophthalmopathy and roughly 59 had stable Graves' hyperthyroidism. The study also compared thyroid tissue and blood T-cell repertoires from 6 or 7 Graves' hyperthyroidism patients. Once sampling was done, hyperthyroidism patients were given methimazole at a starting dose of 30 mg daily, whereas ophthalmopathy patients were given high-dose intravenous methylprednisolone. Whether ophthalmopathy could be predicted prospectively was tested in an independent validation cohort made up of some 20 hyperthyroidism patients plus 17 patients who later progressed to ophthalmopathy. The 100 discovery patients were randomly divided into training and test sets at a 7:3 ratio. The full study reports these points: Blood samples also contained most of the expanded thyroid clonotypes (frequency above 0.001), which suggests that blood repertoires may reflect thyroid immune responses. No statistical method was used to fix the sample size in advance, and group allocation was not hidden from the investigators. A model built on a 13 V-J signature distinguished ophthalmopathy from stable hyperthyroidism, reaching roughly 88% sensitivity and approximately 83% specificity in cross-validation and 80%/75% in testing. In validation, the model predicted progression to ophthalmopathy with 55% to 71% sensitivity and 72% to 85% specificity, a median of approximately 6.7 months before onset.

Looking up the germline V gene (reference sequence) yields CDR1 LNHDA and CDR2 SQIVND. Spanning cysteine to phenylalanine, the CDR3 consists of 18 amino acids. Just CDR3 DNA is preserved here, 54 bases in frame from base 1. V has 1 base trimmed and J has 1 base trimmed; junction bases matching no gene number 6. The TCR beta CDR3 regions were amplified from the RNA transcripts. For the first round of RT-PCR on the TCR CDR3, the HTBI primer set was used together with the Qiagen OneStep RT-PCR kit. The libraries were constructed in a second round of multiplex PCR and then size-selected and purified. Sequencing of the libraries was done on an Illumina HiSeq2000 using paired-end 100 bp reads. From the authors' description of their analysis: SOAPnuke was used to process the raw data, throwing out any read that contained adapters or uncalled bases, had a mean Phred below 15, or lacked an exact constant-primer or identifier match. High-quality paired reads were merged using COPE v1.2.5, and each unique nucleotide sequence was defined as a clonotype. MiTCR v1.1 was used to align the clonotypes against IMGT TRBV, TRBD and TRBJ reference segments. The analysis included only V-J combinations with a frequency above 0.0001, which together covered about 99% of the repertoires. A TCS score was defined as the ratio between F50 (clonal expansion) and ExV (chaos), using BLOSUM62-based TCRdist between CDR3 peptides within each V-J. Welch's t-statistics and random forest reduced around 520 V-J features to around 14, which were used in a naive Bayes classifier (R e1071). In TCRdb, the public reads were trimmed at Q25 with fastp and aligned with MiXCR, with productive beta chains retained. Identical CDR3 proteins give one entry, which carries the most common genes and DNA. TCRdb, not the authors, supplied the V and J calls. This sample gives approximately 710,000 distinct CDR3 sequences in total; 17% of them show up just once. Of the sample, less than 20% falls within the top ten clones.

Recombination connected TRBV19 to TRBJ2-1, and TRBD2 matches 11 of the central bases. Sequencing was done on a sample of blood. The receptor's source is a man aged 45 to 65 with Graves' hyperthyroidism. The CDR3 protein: CASSIVAGGRISYNEQFF. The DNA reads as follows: TGTGCCAGTAGTATAGTAGCGGGAGGGCGTATTTCCTACAATGAGCAGTTCTTC.